This TCR beta chain was documented in a study of cytomegalovirus exposure and HLA in healthy donors. Losses at the gene ends were 1 base for V and 2 bases for J; bases not matched to a gene: 3. The germline gives CDR1 SGHTS, CDR2 YDEGEE. This CDR3 is 15 amino acids long. About this clone itself: What it recognizes is unknown.

Study findings and constraints: A later analysis associated some 16,000 TCR beta sequences with HLA alleles at a 0.05 false discovery rate. Highest at DRB1 and lowest at HLA-C, TCR association rates differed among HLA loci in a later analysis. As immune exposure information, only CMV serostatus was available.

Primers: 60 Vbeta forward and 13 Jbeta reverse. The assay was immunoSEQ multiplex PCR, and TCRdb's table has in-frame clones only and misses some. The table records 85,000 to 120,000 clones, roughly 82% of them present only once. Sequenced sample: PBMCs. The rearrangement joins TRBV5-8 to TRBJ2-3, with 8 bases aligning to TRBD2. The source of this sequence is a male donor in good health and CMV-seropositive. CDR3 region: CASSLFGGDTDTQYF. CDR3 sequence (DNA): TGTGCCAGCAGCTTGTTCGGGGGGGACACAGATACGCAGTATTTT.